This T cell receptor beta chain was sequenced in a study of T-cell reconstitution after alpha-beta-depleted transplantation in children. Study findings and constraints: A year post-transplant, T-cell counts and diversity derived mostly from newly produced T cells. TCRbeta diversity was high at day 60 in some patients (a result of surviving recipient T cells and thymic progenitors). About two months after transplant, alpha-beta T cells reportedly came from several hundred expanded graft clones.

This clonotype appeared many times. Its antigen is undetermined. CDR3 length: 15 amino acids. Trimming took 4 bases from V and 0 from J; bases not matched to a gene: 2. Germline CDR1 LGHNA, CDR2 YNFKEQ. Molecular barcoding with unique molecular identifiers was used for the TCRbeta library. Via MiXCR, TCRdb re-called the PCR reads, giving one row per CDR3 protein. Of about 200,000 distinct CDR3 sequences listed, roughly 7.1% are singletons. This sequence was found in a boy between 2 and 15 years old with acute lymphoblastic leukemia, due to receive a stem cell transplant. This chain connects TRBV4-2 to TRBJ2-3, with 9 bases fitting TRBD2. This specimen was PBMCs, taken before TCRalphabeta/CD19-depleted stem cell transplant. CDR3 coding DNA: TGTGCCAGCAGCCGGGCGGGGGGGAGCACAGATACGCAGTATTTT. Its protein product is CASSRAGGSTDTQYF.